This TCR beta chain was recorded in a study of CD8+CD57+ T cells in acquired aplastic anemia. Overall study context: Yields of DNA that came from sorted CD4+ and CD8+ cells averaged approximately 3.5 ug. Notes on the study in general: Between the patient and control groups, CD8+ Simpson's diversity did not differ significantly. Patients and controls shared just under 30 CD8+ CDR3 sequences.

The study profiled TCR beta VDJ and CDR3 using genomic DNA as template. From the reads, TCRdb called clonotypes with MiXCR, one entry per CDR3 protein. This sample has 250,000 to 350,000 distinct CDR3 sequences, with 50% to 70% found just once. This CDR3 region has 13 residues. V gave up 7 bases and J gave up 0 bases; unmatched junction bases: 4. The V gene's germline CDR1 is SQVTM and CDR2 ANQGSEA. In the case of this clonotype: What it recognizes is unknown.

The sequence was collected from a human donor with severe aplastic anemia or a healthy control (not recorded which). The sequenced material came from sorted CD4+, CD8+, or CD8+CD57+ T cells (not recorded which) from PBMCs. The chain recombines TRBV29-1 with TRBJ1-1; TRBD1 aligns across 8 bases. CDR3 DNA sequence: TGCAGCGGGCAGGGGGCTGTGAACACTGAAGCTTTCTTT. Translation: CSGQGAVNTEAFF.